This T cell receptor beta chain emerged from a study of T cells after yellow fever vaccination. V shed 7 bases, J shed 8 bases, and the junction held 6 bases outside the gene matches. The CDR3 contains 13 residues. In germline, CDR1 is SGHTA, CDR2 FQGNSA. One entry per CDR3 protein, called by TCRdb with MiXCR from the 5' RACE reads. The repertoire holds hundreds of thousands of distinct CDR3 sequences, with around an eighth as singletons. The TCR comes from a young man who received the YFV17D yellow fever vaccine. The rearrangement links TRBV7-2 to TRBJ2-5; 11 bases are a match to TRBD2. The sequences come from CD4+ T cells sorted from PBMCs, collected 15 days after the yellow fever booster vaccination. CDR3 sequence (DNA): TGTGCCAGCACTAGCGGGGGGAGTCCAACCCAGTACTTC. Translation gives CASTSGGSPTQYF.